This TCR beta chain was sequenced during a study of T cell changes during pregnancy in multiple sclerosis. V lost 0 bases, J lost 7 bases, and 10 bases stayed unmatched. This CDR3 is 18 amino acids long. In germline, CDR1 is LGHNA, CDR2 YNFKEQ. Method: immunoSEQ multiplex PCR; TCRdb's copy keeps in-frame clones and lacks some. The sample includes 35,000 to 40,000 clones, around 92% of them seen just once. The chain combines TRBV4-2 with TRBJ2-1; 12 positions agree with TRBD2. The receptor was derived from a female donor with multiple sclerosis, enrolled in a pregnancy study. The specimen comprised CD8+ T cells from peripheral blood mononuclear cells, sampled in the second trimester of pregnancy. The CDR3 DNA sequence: TGTGCCAGCAGCCAAGAGGGCGTGCTAGCGGGGGGGAGGAATGAGCAGTTCTTC. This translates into CASSQEGVLAGGRNEQFF.